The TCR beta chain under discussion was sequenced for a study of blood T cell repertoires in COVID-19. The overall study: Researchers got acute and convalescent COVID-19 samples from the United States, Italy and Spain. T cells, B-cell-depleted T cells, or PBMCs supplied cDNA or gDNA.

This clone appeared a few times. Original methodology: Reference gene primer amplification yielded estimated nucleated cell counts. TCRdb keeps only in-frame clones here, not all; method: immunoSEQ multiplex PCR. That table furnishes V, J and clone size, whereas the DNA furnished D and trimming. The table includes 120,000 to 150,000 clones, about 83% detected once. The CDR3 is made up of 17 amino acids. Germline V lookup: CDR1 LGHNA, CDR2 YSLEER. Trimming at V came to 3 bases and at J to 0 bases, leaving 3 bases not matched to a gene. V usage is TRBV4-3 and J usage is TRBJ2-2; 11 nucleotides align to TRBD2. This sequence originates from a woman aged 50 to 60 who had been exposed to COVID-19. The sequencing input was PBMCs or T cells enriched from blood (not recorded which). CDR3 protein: CASSQALAGANTGELFF. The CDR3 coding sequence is TGCGCCAGCAGCCAGGCACTAGCGGGGGCGAACACCGGGGAGCTGTTTTTT.